One sample yielded the 29 T cell receptor beta chains listed below, sequenced in a study of tumor-infiltrating lymphocytes in oesophageal squamous cell carcinoma. From the PCR reads, TCRdb called clonotypes with MiXCR, one entry per CDR3 protein. The sample lists some 15,000 distinct CDR3 sequences, 45% to 50% seen once, with under 50% in the top ten. The specimen sequenced was blood. These receptors were obtained from a male donor with esophageal squamous cell carcinoma.

This clonotype is a singleton in its sample. This chain's CDR3 is CASSSVRQETQYF. CDR3 bases: TGTGCCAGCAGTTCAGTGCGGCAAGAGACCCAGTACTTC. The chain is built from TRBV7-6 and TRBJ2-5, with unresolved D. CDR3 length equals 13 residues. The V gene lost 6 bases and the J gene lost 2 bases, with 10 bases spanning the gap. Germline V gene data show CDR1 as SGHVS and CDR2 as FNYEAQ.

The table lists this clonotype with a few counts. The rearrangement joins TRBV14 to TRBJ2-3, with D hard to call. The DNA matches TRBJ2-7 better at its end, which makes the J call doubtful. This CDR3 is built from 14 residues. Germline CDR1 and CDR2: SGHDN and FVKESK. In DNA form, the CDR3 reads TGTGCCAGCAGCCAGGGTTTCCCTTTTAATGAGCAGTACTTC. Protein sequence: CASSQGFPFNEQYF.

This clonotype ranks as medium-sized. This rearrangement joins TRBV6-1 to TRBJ2-1; D remains unclear. The V gene lost 6 bases and the J gene lost 9 bases, with 21 bases spanning the gap. CDR3 size: 15 residues. Germline lookup yields CDR1 MNHNS and CDR2 SASEGT. CDR3 sequence reads: CASRLLGRLHGEQFF. The CDR3 nucleotides are TGTGCCAGCAGGCTTCTAGGACGTCTACATGGTGAGCAGTTCTTC.

This chain uses TRBV6-1 with TRBJ2-4; D remains unclear. Germline-derived CDR1 and CDR2 are MNHNS and SASEGT. V lost 2 bases to trimming and J lost 9 bases, with 5 bases between them. The CDR3 runs to 11 residues. The CDR3 DNA follows: TGTGCCAGCAGTGAAAGCCGCATTCAGTACTTC. This gives the protein CASSESRIQYF.

The chain joins TRBV20-1 to TRBJ2-4; the match to TRBD2 covers 12 bases. The DNA end is a closer match to TRBJ2-7, so the J assignment may be wrong. The CDR3 contains 14 residues. CDR1 and CDR2 (germline): DFQATT, SNEGSKA (reference sequence). Written as DNA, the CDR3 is TGCAGTACAGGGACTAGCGGGTCCTCCTACGAGCAGTACTTC. Protein product: CSTGTSGSSYEQYF.

The CDR3 is CASSDTIGVTDTQYF. The DNA for the CDR3 is TGTGCCAGCAGCGATACGATAGGGGTCACAGATACGCAGTATTTT. The rearrangement joins TRBV7-3 to TRBJ2-3; tentative D call: TRBD1 (5 bases). CDR3 length: 15 residues. Germline CDR1 SGHTA, CDR2 FQGTGA. V lost 5 bases and J lost 2, with 14 bases in between.

The V gene is TRBV7-3, the J gene TRBJ1-1, with TRBD1 matching 7 bases. The DNA matches TRBJ2-5 better at its end, which makes the J call doubtful. This CDR3 region has 17 residues. Germline loops: CDR1 SGHTA, CDR2 FQGTGA. CDR3: CASSFSTGTDGRETQYF. DNA of the CDR3: TGTGCCAGCAGCTTCTCTACCGGGACAGACGGGCGGGAGACCCAGTACTTC.

The DNA of the CDR3 is TGTGCCAGCAGCTTGGAGTCTAGCGCATACACAGATACGCAGTATTTT. Its protein product is CASSLESSAYTDTQYF. The V and J genes are TRBV5-4 and TRBJ2-3, with TRBD2 as a possible D gene (6 bases). V was trimmed by 0 bases and J by 2 bases, leaving 13 bases between them. The germline V gene encodes CDR1 SGHNT and CDR2 YYREEE (reference sequence). The CDR3 has 16 amino acids.

This clonotype was seen more than once but under ten times. The chain links TRBV12-3 or TRBV12-4 to TRBJ2-5, with 10 bases that match TRBD1. The CDR3 totals 17 residues. The V and J ends lost 4 bases and 3 bases, in that order; junction bases with no gene match: 11. In DNA form, the CDR3 reads TGTGCCAGCAGTTCCTGGACAGGGGGTCTATTTAAAGAGACCCAGTACTTC. Its protein is CASSSWTGGLFKETQYF.

In its sample, this clonotype was seen many times. V is TRBV5-1 and J is TRBJ2-5; a possible D gene is TRBD2 (5 bases). The CDR3 contains 11 residues. The germline gives CDR1 SGHRS, CDR2 YFSETQ. The V and J ends lost 5 bases and 6 bases respectively, with 8 bases between them. The CDR3 is CASREAQTQYF. The CDR3 region has the DNA TGCGCCAGCAGGGAGGCACAGACCCAGTACTTC.

There are many counts of this clonotype. V is TRBV28 and J is TRBJ1-3, with D possibly TRBD1 on 6 matching bases. The CDR3 is 19 residues long. Deletions cut 7 bases from V and 1 base from J, with 26 bases between. Germline CDR1 reads MDHEN; CDR2 reads SYDVKM. The CDR3 reads CASNSNPGSGEGSGNTIYF. CDR3 DNA sequence: TGTGCCAGCAACTCGAACCCGGGGTCAGGGGAAGGATCTGGAAACACCATATATTTT. The complete variable domain, with remaining parts taken from reference TRBV28 and TRBJ1-3, reads DVKVTQSSRYLVKRTGEKVFLECVQDMDHENMFWYRQDPGLGLRLIYFSYDVKMKEKGDIPEGYSVSREKKERFSLILESASTNQTSMYLCASNSNPGSGEGSGNTIYFGEGSWLTVV.

The J gene is TRBJ2-5, the V gene TRBV7-2; 10 positions agree with TRBD1. The J call may be wrong; the DNA end is better matched by TRBJ2-7. The CDR3 totals 17 residues. Germline V lookup: CDR1 SGHTA, CDR2 FQGNSA. DNA of the CDR3: TGTGCCAGCAGCTTTCGGCTGGGCGGGACAGGGGTCCGCGAGCAGTACTTC. Its protein product is CASSFRLGGTGVREQYF.

Notes on this clonotype: The CDR3 does not close with the conserved phenylalanine or tryptophan, likely indicating a read error. Because the CDR3's place on the DNA is in doubt, the DNA is left out and the CDR3 is given as listed by TCRdb. The V call is TRBV6-2 or TRBV6-3, the J call TRBJ2-7; the table gives TRBD1 as D, unverified against the DNA. The germline gives CDR1 MNHEY, CDR2 SVGEGT. The CDR3 is 17 amino acids in total, end residues counted. The CDR3 spells CASTQRTGESSGYTFGS.

This clonotype was seen a handful of times. V usage is TRBV7-2 and J usage is TRBJ2-5; TRBD1 agrees at 10 bases. The germline V gene has CDR1 SGHTA and CDR2 FQGNSA. The CDR3 is 15 amino acids. The V gene end was trimmed by 6 bases and the J gene end by 13 bases; junction bases not matched to a gene: 17. The CDR3 nucleotides are TGTGCCAGCAGTTCACCGACAGGGGGCCCCGGGGAGCTGTACTTC. Amino acids: CASSSPTGGPGELYF.

The J gene is TRBJ2-3, the V gene TRBV7-6; 7 positions agree with TRBD2. The CDR3 covers 15 residues. Per germline, CDR1 SGHVS and CDR2 FNYEAQ. V lost 0 bases to trimming and J lost 5 bases; unmatched junction nucleotides: 5. DNA for the CDR3: TGTGCCAGCAGCTTAGCGGGGACTACCCTAGATACGCAGTATTTT. Its translation: CASSLAGTTLDTQYF.

This clonotype has a handful of counts. J is TRBJ2-1 and V is TRBV5-8; 9 nucleotides agree with TRBD2. Germline loops: CDR1 SGHTS, CDR2 YDEGEE. This CDR3 spans 15 amino acids. V dropped 5 bases and J dropped 9; count of bases not matched to a gene: 12. As DNA, the CDR3 is TGTGCCAGCAGAGGGCTTCTAGCGGGAAGCACTGAGCAGTTCTTC. It is translated as CASRGLLAGSTEQFF.

This clonotype has more than one count but fewer than ten. This chain connects TRBV27 to TRBJ2-3, with D perhaps TRBD2 (5 bases). Deletions cut 0 bases from V and 6 bases from J, with 7 bases between. Germline V gives CDR1 MNHEY, CDR2 SMNVEV (reference sequence). The CDR3 consists of 13 residues. The CDR3 coding sequence is TGTGCCAGCAGTTTATCGAGGGTGGATACGCAGTATTTT. Translated: CASSLSRVDTQYF.

This clonotype has ten or more counts. The chain recombines TRBV7-9 with TRBJ2-5, with D tentatively TRBD1 (6 bases). Trimming removed 0 bases at V and 2 bases at J, with 16 bases between. The CDR3 is made up of 17 amino acids. CDR1 is SEHNR and CDR2 is FQNEAQ in the germline V gene (reference sequence). Here the CDR3 reads CASSLATGRYGQETQYF. In nucleotides, the CDR3 is TGTGCCAGCAGCTTAGCGACAGGTCGTTATGGGCAAGAGACCCAGTACTTC.

In this sample, this clonotype turned up once. This chain links TRBV11-2 with TRBJ2-5; D remains ambiguous. Trimming shortened V by 0 bases and J by 1 base, and 12 bases separated the two germline ends. This CDR3 is 16 amino acids long. Germline values: CDR1 SGHAT, CDR2 FQNNGV. This CDR3 is CASSLDPHRLQETQYF. The CDR3 DNA sequence: TGTGCCAGCAGCTTAGACCCCCATAGGCTCCAAGAGACCCAGTACTTC. Using reference TRBV11-2 and TRBJ2-5 for the parts outside the CDR3, the full variable domain is EAGVAQSPRYKIIEKRQSVAFWCNPISGHATLYWYQQILGQGPKLLIQFQNNGVVDDSQLPKDRFSAERLKGVDSTLKIQPAKLEDSAVYLCASSLDPHRLQETQYFGPGTRLLVL.

Concerning this clonotype itself: A much larger clone is a single base away; this may be a read error. The gene calls are TRBV2 and TRBJ2-6; D is ambiguous. Germline CDR1 is SNHLY and CDR2 is FYNNEI. V lost 4 bases and J 2 bases, leaving 3 bases between the germline ends. The CDR3 length is 13 residues. CDR3 amino acids: CASSGTGANVLTF. CDR3 bases: TGTGCCAGCAGTGGGACTGGGGCCAACGTCCTGACTTTC.

The chain links TRBV24-1 to TRBJ2-7, with D possibly called TRBD1 or TRBD2 (5 bases each). Germline V gene lookup returns CDR1 KGHDR and CDR2 SFDVKD. V gave up 7 bases and J gave up 7 bases, with 16 bases separating them. This CDR3 has 13 residues. CDR3 nucleotides: TGTGCCACCAGGAAGGGAGCCAGGGATGAGCAGTACTTC. This encodes CATRKGARDEQYF.

At least ten counts were recorded for this clonotype. The rearrangement uses TRBV2 and TRBJ2-1; TRBD2 matches at 7 bases. Near its end, the DNA agrees better with TRBJ2-7, so the J call may be wrong. The CDR3 is 14 amino acids. Per germline, CDR1 SNHLY and CDR2 FYNNEI. For the CDR3, the DNA is TGTGCCAGCAGCTTGGCGGGAGCTCGAAACGAGCAGTACTTC. This sequence encodes CASSLAGARNEQYF.

This clonotype was detected once. The final CDR3 position lacks the conserved phenylalanine or tryptophan, pointing to a likely read error. The DNA is omitted, as the CDR3 cannot be located on it reliably, and the CDR3 follows TCRdb's listing. The gene calls are TRBV7-6 and TRBJ2-3; the tabulated D call, TRBD2, remains unverified against the DNA. The germline gives CDR1 SGHVS, CDR2 FNYEAQ. 17 amino acids form the CDR3, both terminal residues included. CDR3 protein: CASSLASGRYNEQFFGP.

In its sample, this clonotype was seen many times. J is TRBJ2-1 and V is TRBV5-6; D possibly corresponds to TRBD2 (5 bases). The CDR3 runs to 14 residues. V was pared by 4 bases and J by 10 bases, with 18 bases between. Per germline, CDR1 SGHDT and CDR2 YYEEEE. The CDR3 DNA reads as TGTGCCAGCAGCCCTGACGTGGGAGCCGGGGAGCAGTTCTTC. Amino acids: CASSPDVGAGEQFF.

This clonotype was seen only a few times. The rearrangement links TRBV28 to TRBJ1-3, with a tentative D call TRBD1 (6 bases). The ends were cut back, 2 bases at V and 4 bases at J, with 15 bases in the middle. Germline V gives CDR1 MDHEN, CDR2 SYDVKM. This CDR3 spans 16 amino acids. CDR3 DNA sequence: TGTGCCAGCAGTTTAAAGGACCGGGGGCTAGGAAACACCATATATTTT. Its protein is CASSLKDRGLGNTIYF.

This clonotype was observed a handful of times. The rearrangement uses TRBV7-6 and TRBJ2-5; D is undetermined. The CDR3 extends over 14 amino acids. Per germline, CDR1 SGHVS and CDR2 FNYEAQ. With 4 bases removed from V and 3 bases from J, the gap between germline ends came to 12 bases. The CDR3 nucleotides read TGTGCCAGCAGCTCTCTGGGCGTGGAAGAGACCCAGTACTTC. It is translated as CASSSLGVEETQYF.

This clonotype was found a few times. This rearrangement joins TRBV19 to TRBJ2-1, with TRBD2 matching over 9 bases. This CDR3 is 14 amino acids long. The V segment lost 8 bases and the J segment 0 bases; nucleotides outside the gene matches: 2. Germline CDR1 and CDR2: LNHDA and SQIVND (reference sequence). The CDR3 here is CASSLAGSYNEQFF. The CDR3 DNA is TGTGCCAGTTCACTAGCGGGCTCCTACAATGAGCAGTTCTTC.

At least ten counts were recorded for this clonotype. The J gene is TRBJ2-1, the V gene TRBV4-2, with a weak D call TRBD2 (7 bases). In germline, CDR1 is LGHNA, CDR2 YNFKEQ. Trimming shortened V by 0 bases and J by 7 bases, and 25 bases separated the two germline ends. The CDR3 is 19 residues long. CDR3 coding DNA: TGTGCCAGCAGCCAAGAGGGGACGGGGGGCTGGGGGGCGGTGAATGAGCAGTTCTTC. It codes for CASSQEGTGGWGAVNEQFF.

The chain recombines TRBV7-6 with TRBJ1-1; D is undetermined. V shed 1 base and J shed 4 bases, with 7 bases lying between them. This CDR3 is 13 amino acids long. Germline V CDR1 and CDR2: SGHVS, FNYEAQ. CDR3 residues: CASSLVKATEAFF. As DNA, the CDR3 is TGTGCCAGCAGCTTAGTAAAGGCCACTGAAGCTTTCTTT.